This TCR beta chain was observed in a study of blood T cells in healthy people across ages. Study observations and caveats: Diversity of TCR beta correlated strongly with naive T cell percentage.

This clonotype was seen more than once but under ten times. What it binds is not known. The germline V gene has CDR1 SEHNR and CDR2 FQNEAQ (reference sequence). V gave up 7 bases and J gave up 8 bases; unmatched junction bases: 19. This CDR3 has 17 residues. Using a J-beta primer mix together with a sample-barcoded 5' primer, a second PCR was run for roughly 6 to 11 cycles. TCRdb re-called the 5' RACE reads through MiXCR, storing one row per CDR3 protein. This table holds over 600,000 distinct CDR3 sequences, more than 50% found once. The clonotype comes from a man in his forties in good health. The sequencing input was blood. This chain joins TRBV7-9 and TRBJ1-4, with 7 bases that match TRBD1. This CDR3 is CASNELPEDGTVEKLFF. The CDR3 DNA reads as TGTGCCAGCAACGAACTCCCTGAGGACGGGACAGTAGAAAAACTGTTTTTT.